Below, 9 T cell receptor beta chains from the same sample are listed, as sequenced in a study of T cells in Graves' hyperthyroidism and ophthalmopathy. RNA transcripts yielded amplified TCR beta CDR3 regions. Carried out on the TCR CDR3, a first-round RT-PCR used the HTBI primer set. TCRdb analysed the multiplex PCR reads with MiXCR anew, one entry per CDR3 protein. The table records a few hundred thousand distinct CDR3 sequences, less than 15% of them present only once. The specimen sequenced was blood. The receptor source for this set is a woman aged 40 to 50 with Graves' hyperthyroidism that later progressed to Graves' ophthalmopathy.

This clonotype was observed many times. The chain couples TRBV5-1 to TRBJ2-1, with TRBD2 matching 9 bases. CDR1 is SGHRS, CDR2 YFSETQ, per germline. The CDR3 has 15 residues. The V and J ends lost 4 bases and 0 bases, in that order; junction bases with no gene match: 2. CDR3 coding DNA: TGCGCCAGCAGCAATAGCGGGAGCTCCTACAATGAGCAGTTCTTC. Its protein product is CASSNSGSSYNEQFF.

CDR3 DNA sequence: TGTGCCAGCAGCTTAGGACAGGGTGACACCGGGGAGCTGTTTTTT. Amino acid sequence: CASSLGQGDTGELFF. This chain connects TRBV7-6 to TRBJ2-2, with 7 positions matching TRBD1. CDR1 is SGHVS and CDR2 is FNYEAQ in the germline V gene. The CDR3 sequence is 15 residues long. J was trimmed by 3 bases and V by 1 base; bases with no gene match: 2.

This clonotype was seen many times. The gene calls are TRBV2 and TRBJ2-5, with 10 nucleotides matching TRBD2. The V and J ends lost 8 bases and 4 bases, in that order; junction bases with no gene match: 7. Germline lookup yields CDR1 SNHLY and CDR2 FYNNEI. This CDR3 comprises 14 residues. CDR3 protein: CASRQREGGETQYF. The CDR3 bases are TGTGCCAGCCGGCAGCGGGAGGGCGGAGAGACCCAGTACTTC.

This clonotype was detected ten times or more. This chain connects TRBV6-2 or TRBV6-3 to TRBJ1-1; a weak D match, TRBD1 (5 bases). The length of the CDR3 is 16 residues. CDR1 and CDR2 from the germline V gene are MNHEY and SVGEGT. V was shortened by 0 bases and J by 10 bases, with 21 bases between the two germline ends. The CDR3 here is CASSYSTGGSGRRAFF. CDR3 nucleotides: TGTGCCAGCAGTTACTCGACGGGTGGGTCAGGGAGGCGAGCTTTCTTT.

This clonotype was seen many times. The J gene is TRBJ1-2, the V gene TRBV12-3 or TRBV12-4, with D perhaps matching TRBD1 (5 bases). V gave up 3 bases and J gave up 8 bases, with 16 bases separating them. The CDR3 runs to 14 residues. The CDR3 sequence: CASSFGGGSEGYTF. CDR3 in DNA: TGTGCCAGCAGTTTTGGTGGGGGGAGTGAGGGCTACACCTTC.

This clonotype came up a few times. This chain connects TRBV9 to TRBJ2-2; 10 positions match TRBD1. V shed 3 bases, J shed 5 bases, and the junction held 7 bases outside the gene matches. Per the germline V gene, CDR1 is SGDLS and CDR2 is YYNGEE. The CDR3 covers 16 residues. The CDR3 DNA is TGTGCCAGCAGCGCGACAGGGGGCGCAGTGACCGGGGAGCTGTTTTTT. It yields the protein CASSATGGAVTGELFF.

The rearrangement joins TRBV7-8 to TRBJ1-4, with 9 bases fitting TRBD1. Trimming at V came to 5 bases and at J to 4 bases, leaving 5 bases not matched to a gene. This CDR3 comprises 15 residues. CDR1 is SGHVS and CDR2 is FQNEAQ in the germline V gene. CDR3 DNA sequence: TGTGCCAGCAGCCCTCCGGACAGGGGTAATGAAAAACTGTTTTTT. Protein sequence: CASSPPDRGNEKLFF.

This clonotype was counted at least ten times. This chain uses TRBV29-1 with TRBJ1-2; D gene unclear. Trimming took 4 bases from V and 2 from J, leaving 14 bases between them. The CDR3 is 14 amino acids. Looked up from germline, CDR1 is SQVTM and CDR2 is ANQGSEA. The CDR3 protein is CSVARWRGNYGYTF. DNA for the CDR3: TGCAGCGTTGCAAGGTGGAGAGGGAACTATGGCTACACCTTC.

This clonotype was counted many times. The gene calls are TRBV14 and TRBJ2-1; D is undetermined. The CDR3 is 16 amino acids. Trimming took off 3 bases at V and 0 bases at J, with 12 bases between the two ends. Germline V gene sequence: CDR1 SGHDN, CDR2 FVKESK. This chain's CDR3 is CASSHLERSSYNEQFF. For the CDR3, the DNA is TGTGCCAGCAGCCACCTTGAAAGAAGCTCCTACAATGAGCAGTTCTTC.